The next 5 T cell receptor beta chains were all read from a single sample in a study of Graves' ophthalmopathy and Graves' hyperthyroidism listed by TCRdb under 2018. Sequencing instrument: Illumina HiSeq 2000. For repertoire sequencing, TCR beta CDR3 regions were amplified from RNA transcripts. A first-round RT-PCR used HTBI primers with the Qiagen OneStep RT-PCR kit, followed by a second-round multiplex PCR, size selection and purification. The public reads were reanalyzed by TCRdb: fastp trimming at Q25, MiXCR alignment, in-frame beta chains only. Rows are unified per CDR3 protein, each entry keeping the most common DNA and genes. Counted in this sample were 200,000 to 250,000 distinct CDR3 sequences; 20% to 25% of them appeared once. Around 45% of the sample belongs to the ten largest clones. The sequencing sample was made of peripheral blood. These receptors all stem from a woman aged 45-60 years with Graves' ophthalmopathy. Donor details come from another sample of the same person, matched by shared clones.

This clonotype was seen a few times. The chain links TRBV27 to TRBJ2-2, with TRBD1 identical over 8 bases. Germline values: CDR1 MNHEY, CDR2 SMNVEV (reference sequence). The V segment lost 5 bases and the J segment 3 bases; nucleotides outside the gene matches: 8. The CDR3 contains 16 residues. The CDR3 DNA follows: TGTGCCAGCAGTCCGTTGTCAGGGGGCCACACCGGGGAGCTGTTTTTT. It translates to CASSPLSGGHTGELFF.

This clonotype was observed many times. The chain combines TRBV25-1 with TRBJ1-1; possible D gene TRBD1, 5 bases. CDR1 is MGHDK and CDR2 is SYGVNS in the germline V gene. Trimming stripped 2 bases from V and 8 bases from J, with 12 bases between. The length of the CDR3 is 13 residues. The chain's CDR3 is CASSERGLTEAFF. The CDR3 DNA reads as TGTGCCAGCAGTGAACGGGGACTAACGGAAGCTTTCTTT.

Many counts were recorded for this clonotype. This chain joins TRBV12-3 or TRBV12-4 and TRBJ2-2; D call uncertain. V shed 3 bases and J shed 5 bases, with 10 bases lying between them. The CDR3 totals 14 residues. The CDR3 DNA reads TGTGCCAGCAGTTTTGGTACAGCTACCGGGGAGCTGTTTTTT. Amino acid sequence: CASSFGTATGELFF.

This clonotype was observed at least ten times. V gene TRBV7-3 combines with J gene TRBJ2-3; TRBD2 might be the D (7 bases). Germline values: CDR1 SGHTA, CDR2 FQGTGA. Between the trimmed V and J ends, which lost 2 bases and 1 base, there was a span of 13 bases. The CDR3 runs to 16 residues. CDR3 nucleotides: TGTGCCAGCAGCTTAGGGTTGGGGGGGCGCACAGATACGCAGTATTTT. It yields the protein CASSLGLGGRTDTQYF.

This clonotype was seen ten or more times. V is TRBV7-2 and J is TRBJ2-5; D may be TRBD1 (6 bases). Germline CDR1 and CDR2: SGHTA and FQGNSA. V was clipped by 5 bases and J by 5 bases, with 21 bases between them. This CDR3 contains 16 residues. The CDR3 loop is CASSPSGTPIRETQYF. For the CDR3, the DNA is TGTGCCAGCAGCCCCTCCGGGACACCGATTAGGGAGACCCAGTACTTC. The full variable domain, rest sourced from reference TRBV7-2 and TRBJ2-5, is GAGVSQSPSNKVTEKGKDVELRCDPISGHTALYWYRQSLGQGLEFLIYFQGNSAPDKSGLPSDRFSAERTGGSVSTLTIQRTQQEDSAVYLCASSPSGTPIRETQYFGPGTRLLVL.